The present T cell receptor beta chain was sequenced within a study of blood T cell repertoires in COVID-19. Study information: Italy, Spain and the United States were the sources of the convalescent and acute COVID-19 samples. T cells, B-cell-depleted T cells, or PBMCs provided the cDNA or gDNA that served as material.

In the source study's methods: Reference gene primer amplification gave estimated nucleated cell counts. TCRdb's table, derived via immunoSEQ multiplex PCR, lists solely in-frame clones and lacks some. V, J and clone size are those of that table, while D and trimming were read from the DNA. Of approximately 92,000 clones listed, about 82% are singletons. CDR3 length equals 14 residues. V was clipped by 0 bases and J by 8 bases, with 11 bases between them. Germline loops: CDR1 SGHNT, CDR2 YYREEE (reference sequence). The sample was peripheral blood. The V call is TRBV5-4, the J call TRBJ1-4; no definite D call. This sequence was found in a man aged 45-60 years with acute or convalescent COVID-19. The CDR3 DNA sequence: TGTGCCAGCAGCTTGGGACTCTCCGGGGAAAAACTGTTTTTT. Translating it yields CASSLGLSGEKLFF.